The 30 T cell receptor beta chains listed next were all sequenced from one sample in a study of T-cell reconstitution after alpha-beta-depleted transplantation in children. TCRbeta library construction was performed incorporating unique molecular identifiers. TCRdb fed the PCR reads into MiXCR, producing one record per CDR3 protein. Among some 200,000 distinct CDR3 sequences listed, roughly 9.1% were seen once. This specimen consisted of PBMCs, mostly from graft donor cells, obtained 360 days after TCRalphabeta/CD19-depleted stem cell transplant. The origin of the receptors is a male patient aged 2 to 9 who had a stem cell transplant for acute myeloid leukemia, so the T cells may come from the graft donor.

CDR3 in amino acids: CASSQDKSTDTQYF. CDR3 DNA: TGCGCCAGCAGCCAAGATAAGAGTACAGATACGCAGTATTTT. This chain connects TRBV4-3 to TRBJ2-3; no clear D. Per germline, CDR1 LGHNA and CDR2 YSLEER. Trimming stripped 0 bases from V and 3 bases from J, with 7 bases between. The CDR3 is made up of 14 amino acids.

J is TRBJ2-1 and V is TRBV4-3; 10 positions agree with TRBD2. J gave up 9 bases and V 3 bases, and 11 bases lay outside the gene matches. This CDR3 comprises 16 residues. Germline CDR1 LGHNA, CDR2 YSLEER. The CDR3 reads CASSHGSLAGVGEQFF. The CDR3 DNA follows: TGCGCCAGCAGCCATGGTAGCCTAGCGGGGGTTGGTGAGCAGTTCTTC.

This chain uses TRBV2 with TRBJ2-1; D is undetermined. This CDR3 region has 14 residues. Germline V gives CDR1 SNHLY, CDR2 FYNNEI. Trimming left V 3 bases short and J 6 bases short, with 12 bases between. The CDR3 DNA sequence: TGTGCCAGCAGTGAGCAGTCAGCCTCCAATGAGCAGTTCTTC. It translates to CASSEQSASNEQFF.

The genes are TRBV25-1 and TRBJ1-1, with 8 bases that match TRBD1. The CDR3 is 13 amino acids. J was trimmed by 4 bases and V by 7 bases; bases with no gene match: 5. Germline CDR1 reads MGHDK; CDR2 reads SYGVNS. The CDR3 protein is CASNTQGVTEAFF. CDR3 in DNA: TGTGCCAGCAATACACAGGGGGTCACTGAAGCTTTCTTT. The whole variable domain, filled in from reference TRBV25-1 and TRBJ1-1, reads EADIYQTPRYLVIGTGKKITLECSQTMGHDKMYWYQQDPGMELHLIHYSYGVNSTEKGDLSSESTVSRIRTEHFPLTLESARPSHTSQYLCASNTQGVTEAFFGQGTRLTVV.

The CDR3 nucleotides read TGTGCCAGCAGTCTGCCGGGACTAGCAGACTACGAGCAGTACTTC. Protein sequence: CASSLPGLADYEQYF. The rearrangement links TRBV12-3 or TRBV12-4 to TRBJ2-7; TRBD2 aligns across 9 bases. Trimming took 5 bases from V and 3 from J; bases not matched to a gene: 8. This CDR3 is 15 amino acids long.

This clonotype was observed many times. The genes are TRBV29-1 and TRBJ2-1; D is perhaps TRBD2 (6 bases). The V and J ends lost 7 bases and 6 bases respectively, with 7 bases between them. The CDR3 has 10 residues. Germline V gene lookup returns CDR1 SQVTM and CDR2 ANQGSEA. For the CDR3, the DNA is TGCAGCGGGAGGGGCAATGAGCAGTTCTTC. It is translated as CSGRGNEQFF.

The chain recombines TRBV20-1 with TRBJ2-7, with TRBD2 matching 9 bases. Germline V gene lookup returns CDR1 DFQATT and CDR2 SNEGSKA (reference sequence). The CDR3 runs 14 residues. The V gene end was trimmed by 2 bases and the J gene end by 7 bases; junction bases not matched to a gene: 9. In DNA form, the CDR3 reads TGCAGTGCTAGACTGGGACTAGCTCTGGGGGAGCAGTACTTC. This sequence encodes CSARLGLALGEQYF.

This clonotype turned up a few times. The chain has TRBV9 and TRBJ2-2; TRBD2 is a possible D gene (6 bases). V lost 5 bases, J lost 4 bases, and 15 bases lay in between. Germline CDR1 SGDLS, CDR2 YYNGEE. This CDR3 has 15 residues. CDR3 nucleotide sequence: TGTGCCAGCAGACGGGACTCGCCGGCCACCGGGGAGCTGTTTTTT. It encodes CASRRDSPATGELFF.

This clonotype occurred a few times. The rearrangement uses TRBV5-1 and TRBJ2-2; 10 bases match TRBD1. Germline-derived CDR1 and CDR2 are SGHRS and YFSETQ. This CDR3 contains 17 residues. V lost 4 bases to trimming and J lost 1 base; unmatched junction nucleotides: 7. CDR3 nucleotides: TGCGCCAGCAGCATGAGCCGGGACAGGGGGAACACCGGGGAGCTGTTTTTT. Amino acid sequence: CASSMSRDRGNTGELFF.

This clonotype was found a few times. The rearrangement joins TRBV7-6 to TRBJ2-5, with TRBD2 matching over 9 bases. J gave up 4 bases and V 4 bases, and 10 bases lay outside the gene matches. Germline CDR1 and CDR2: SGHVS and FNYEAQ. The CDR3 is 16 residues long. CDR3 nucleotides: TGTGCCAGCAGCTCCCGCGCGGGAGGGGGAGGAGAGACCCAGTACTTC. It specifies CASSSRAGGGGETQYF.

This clonotype showed up just a few times. CDR3 nucleotides: TGTGCCAGCGTCTCCCCCGGGACGGAAGAGACCCAGTACTTC. This translates into CASVSPGTEETQYF. The rearrangement joins TRBV7-9 to TRBJ2-5; perhaps D is TRBD1 or TRBD2 (5 bases each). CDR1 is SEHNR and CDR2 is FQNEAQ in the germline V gene (reference sequence). V was clipped by 8 bases and J by 3 bases, with 16 bases between them. The CDR3 is 14 amino acids.

V is TRBV20-1 and J is TRBJ1-5; D possibly corresponds to TRBD1 (5 bases). The CDR3 loop spans 17 amino acids. Germline loops: CDR1 DFQATT, CDR2 SNEGSKA (reference sequence). V lost 6 bases and J 0 bases, leaving 21 bases between the germline ends. DNA of the CDR3: TGCAGTGCCGGAGGGGCAGGGATTACGTATAGCAATCAGCCCCAGCATTTT. Protein sequence: CSAGGAGITYSNQPQHF.

V is TRBV19 and J is TRBJ2-1; TRBD1 is a possible D gene (6 bases). Germline CDR1 reads LNHDA; CDR2 reads SQIVND (reference sequence). V gave up 3 bases and J gave up 0 bases, with 9 bases separating them. The CDR3 runs to 15 residues. The CDR3 is CASSIQGSSYNEQFF. The CDR3 region has the DNA TGTGCCAGTAGTATCCAGGGGAGCTCCTACAATGAGCAGTTCTTC.

This clonotype was seen repeatedly, ten times or more. This chain connects TRBV5-1 to TRBJ1-3; TRBD1 is a possible D gene (6 bases). Germline CDR1 reads SGHRS; CDR2 reads YFSETQ. This CDR3 is 14 amino acids long. The germline V and J ends were trimmed by 4 bases and 4 bases, with 12 bases remaining between them. The CDR3 DNA reads as TGCGCCAGCAGCGCCCGGGACATAGGAAACACCATATATTTT. Its translation is CASSARDIGNTIYF.

The chain joins TRBV20-1 to TRBJ2-3; maybe TRBD1 (5 bases). Germline V gene lookup returns CDR1 DFQATT and CDR2 SNEGSKA (reference sequence). The ends were cut back, 3 bases at V and 2 bases at J, with 12 bases in the middle. This CDR3 is 14 amino acids long. The CDR3 DNA reads as TGCAGTGCTAGTTCTGGGGCAGACACAGATACGCAGTATTTT. It codes for CSASSGADTDTQYF.

This clonotype was counted ten times or more. This chain uses TRBV4-2 with TRBJ1-3; D gene uncertain. The V gene's germline CDR1 is LGHNA and CDR2 YNFKEQ. V was trimmed by 2 bases and J by 2 bases, leaving 4 bases between them. CDR3 length equals 13 residues. The CDR3 DNA follows: TGTGCCAGCAGCCAAAGAACTGGAAACACCATATATTTT. Protein product: CASSQRTGNTIYF.

There are many counts of this clonotype. The rearrangement links TRBV12-3 or TRBV12-4 to TRBJ1-4; tentative D call: TRBD1 (5 bases). The CDR3 is made up of 13 amino acids. The V end lost 7 bases, the J end lost 5 bases, and 11 bases lay between the germline ends. The CDR3 region has the DNA TGTGCCAGCACCGAGGGGCGGAATGAAAAACTGTTTTTT. Its protein is CASTEGRNEKLFF.

This clonotype has a count of ten or more. CDR3 DNA sequence: TGTGCCAGCAGTCAAAGGGGGGATGAGCAGTTCTTC. Translating it yields CASSQRGDEQFF. The chain joins TRBV12-3 or TRBV12-4 to TRBJ2-1; D possibly uses TRBD1 or TRBD2 (6 bases each). CDR3 length: 12 amino acids. V lost 5 bases and J 8 bases, leaving 10 bases between the germline ends.

This clonotype was detected many times. The chain is built from TRBV20-1 and TRBJ2-2; no reliable D call. The CDR3 length is 13 residues. The germline CDR1 and CDR2 sequences are DFQATT and SNEGSKA (reference sequence). Trimming left V 7 bases short and J 3 bases short, with 12 bases between. CDR3 nucleotide sequence: TGCAGTGGCCCGGACCAAGACACCGGGGAGCTGTTTTTT. Amino acids: CSGPDQDTGELFF.

This clonotype has ten or more counts. The chain combines TRBV5-1 with TRBJ2-1; D is undetermined. In germline, CDR1 is SGHRS, CDR2 YFSETQ. This CDR3 comprises 15 residues. V was clipped by 1 base and J by 1 base, with 9 bases between them. For the CDR3, the DNA is TGCGCCAGCAGCTTGAGAATACTATCCTACAATGAGCAGTTCTTC. This gives the protein CASSLRILSYNEQFF.

This clonotype was counted ten times or more. V usage is TRBV29-1 and J usage is TRBJ2-4; 8 bases are shared with TRBD1. CDR3 length: 16 residues. Trimming took 7 bases from V and 0 from J; bases not matched to a gene: 11. The germline V gene has CDR1 SQVTM and CDR2 ANQGSEA. The CDR3 loop is CSAAGTGTLAKNIQYF. CDR3 DNA: TGCAGCGCCGCCGGGACAGGCACTCTAGCCAAAAACATTCAGTACTTC.

This clonotype was counted many times. V and J are TRBV5-1 and TRBJ1-4; D gene unclear. Germline assignment: CDR1 SGHRS and CDR2 YFSETQ. Trimming stripped 4 bases from V and 0 bases from J, with 22 bases between. The CDR3 runs 19 residues. The DNA of the CDR3 is TGCGCCAGCAGCCCCAACGGGGTTCTGGTTCCTTCAACTAATGAAAAACTGTTTTTT. It specifies CASSPNGVLVPSTNEKLFF.

This clonotype was seen repeatedly, ten times or more. This chain links TRBV10-3 with TRBJ2-7, with a possible D match to TRBD1 (5 bases). CDR1 is ENHRY, CDR2 SYGVKD, per germline. V was clipped by 0 bases and J by 7 bases, with 10 bases between them. This CDR3 is built from 13 residues. This chain's CDR3 is CAISESGAQEQYV. In nucleotides, the CDR3 is TGTGCCATCAGTGAGTCTGGGGCCCAGGAGCAGTACGTC.

The CDR3 nucleotides are TGCGCCAGCAGCCTGGCCCCAAGGGGGCACTACGAGCAGTACTTC. Amino acids: CASSLAPRGHYEQYF. The chain uses TRBV5-1 and TRBJ2-7; the match to TRBD1 covers 7 bases. Unmatched junction bases numbered 10, after V lost 4 bases and J lost 3 bases. CDR1 and CDR2 from the germline V gene are SGHRS and YFSETQ. The length of the CDR3 is 15 residues. Full variable domain (missing parts from reference TRBV5-1 and TRBJ2-7): KAGVTQTPRYLIKTRGQQVTLSCSPISGHRSVSWYQQTPGQGLQFLFEYFSETQRNKGNFPGRFSGRQFSNSRSEMNVSTLELGDSALYLCASSLAPRGHYEQYFGPGTRLTVT.

This clonotype has a count of ten or more. V gene TRBV7-9 combines with J gene TRBJ2-3, with a tentative D call TRBD1 (6 bases). CDR1 SEHNR and CDR2 FQNEAQ come from the germline V gene (reference sequence). This CDR3 has 15 amino acids. V lost 5 bases and J 0 bases, leaving 12 bases between the germline ends. The CDR3 region is CASSVGGPSTDTQYF. The CDR3 DNA sequence: TGTGCCAGCAGCGTAGGGGGTCCCAGCACAGATACGCAGTATTTT.

This clonotype was counted only a few times. This chain links TRBV3-1 with TRBJ2-5; 7 bases are a match to TRBD1. Losses at the gene ends were 4 bases for V and 3 bases for J; bases not matched to a gene: 8. There are 15 residues in the CDR3. CDR1 LGHDT and CDR2 YNNKEL come from the germline V gene (reference sequence). The CDR3 sequence is CASSLLDRDKETQYF. The CDR3 nucleotides are TGTGCCAGCAGCCTCCTAGACAGGGACAAAGAGACCCAGTACTTC.

The table lists this clonotype with a few counts. The chain carries TRBV12-3 or TRBV12-4 and TRBJ2-1; the match to TRBD2 covers 7 bases. The V segment lost 6 bases and the J segment 6 bases; nucleotides outside the gene matches: 5. This CDR3 has 13 amino acids. CDR3 amino acids: CASSDGLVNEQFF. CDR3 bases: TGTGCCAGCAGCGATGGACTAGTCAATGAGCAGTTCTTC.

CDR3 residues: CASSLSHPSTNYGYTF. The CDR3 DNA follows: TGTGCCAGCAGTTTATCGCATCCTTCGACTAACTATGGCTACACCTTC. This chain uses TRBV12-3 or TRBV12-4 with TRBJ1-2; D is ambiguous. Between the trimmed V and J ends, which lost 2 bases and 0 bases, there was a span of 13 bases. The CDR3 is 16 residues long.

The chain employs TRBV20-1 and TRBJ2-7; possible D gene TRBD2, 5 bases. The germline gives CDR1 DFQATT, CDR2 SNEGSKA (reference sequence). Deletions cut 5 bases from V and 3 bases from J, with 17 bases between. The CDR3 length is 14 residues. The DNA of the CDR3 is TGCAGTGCTGGAAGGAATCCAGCGGTCTACGAGCAGTACTTC. Its translation: CSAGRNPAVYEQYF.

This clonotype showed up many times. The chain links TRBV20-1 to TRBJ2-5; 8 bases agree with TRBD2. The CDR3 covers 15 residues. Trimming removed 0 bases from V and 3 bases from J; junction bases left unmatched: 6. Germline lookup yields CDR1 DFQATT and CDR2 SNEGSKA (reference sequence). CDR3 DNA sequence: TGCAGTGCTAGAGAGTTAGCGGGGAGTAAAGAGACCCAGTACTTC. This sequence encodes CSARELAGSKETQYF.